This entry describes one T cell receptor (beta chain). The antigen remains undetermined. The data stem from a study of T cell responses to AZD1222 COVID-19 vaccine. Study outcomes and limitations: Two AZD1222 administrations were followed by greater Spike-specific TCR breadth and depth. Females outnumbered males among donors, who were mostly white British; clonal diversity was possibly underestimated.

CDR1 is SGHTS, CDR2 YDEGEE, per germline. There are 16 residues in the CDR3. Trimming took off 4 bases at V and 6 bases at J, with 20 bases between the two ends. Sequencing was performed with immunoSEQ multiplex PCR; in TCRdb, only in-frame clones are kept and a portion is missing. The sample contains around 160,000 clones, 82% of which appear only once. The chain uses TRBV5-8 and TRBJ1-5; no clear D. The source of this sequence is an adult in good health. Sequencing used peripheral blood, obtained on day 0 of MenACWY control vaccination. As DNA, the CDR3 is TGTGCCAGCAGCCTACCCGGGTCAGCGAGAGGTCAGCCCCAGCATTTT. Its protein product is CASSLPGSARGQPQHF.